This passage covers 16 T cell receptor beta chains from one sample sequenced in a study of identical twins. TCRdb fed the 5' RACE reads into MiXCR, producing one record per CDR3 protein. The sample carries under 350,000 distinct CDR3 sequences, roughly 10% recorded once. The data also belong to a second study, concerning yellow fever vaccine responses in identical twins.

The sequencing input was CD8+ T cells sorted from blood. The receptors were gathered from a woman aged 18-30 years in good health.

This clonotype was picked up a small number of times. The rearrangement joins TRBV5-1 to TRBJ2-1; 7 positions match TRBD1. The CDR3 consists of 15 residues. The junction had 4 bases not matched to a gene; V was cut back by 2 bases and J by 2 bases. CDR1 is SGHRS, CDR2 YFSETQ, per germline. The CDR3 sequence: CASSFPGQTYNEQFF. In DNA, the CDR3 is TGCGCCAGCAGCTTTCCGGGACAGACCTACAATGAGCAGTTCTTC.

This clonotype occurred many times. The V and J genes are TRBV7-3 and TRBJ2-1, with D perhaps TRBD1 (6 bases). Trimming shortened V by 5 bases and J by 3 bases, and 14 bases separated the two germline ends. CDR1 is SGHTA, CDR2 FQGTGA, per germline. CDR3 length: 15 amino acids. The CDR3 sequence: CASSPRTAVYNEQFF. CDR3 DNA: TGTGCCAGCAGCCCTCGGACAGCAGTCTACAATGAGCAGTTCTTC. The whole variable domain, remainder taken from reference TRBV7-3 and TRBJ2-1, is GAGVSQTPSNKVTEKGKYVELRCDPISGHTALYWYRQSLGQGPEFLIYFQGTGAADDSGLPNDRFFAVRPEGSVSTLKIQRTERGDSAVYLCASSPRTAVYNEQFFGPGTRLTVL.

There are many counts of this clonotype. The rearrangement joins TRBV7-8 to TRBJ2-7; 7 nucleotides match TRBD1. CDR1 SGHVS and CDR2 FQNEAQ come from the germline V gene. There are 15 residues in the CDR3. J gave up 4 bases and V 5 bases, and 11 bases lay outside the gene matches. The CDR3 loop is CASSREGQSAYEQYF. The CDR3 DNA reads as TGTGCCAGCAGCCGCGAGGGACAGTCAGCATACGAGCAGTACTTC.

In its sample, this clonotype was seen a few times. The chain recombines TRBV7-6 with TRBJ2-7; 8 nucleotides match TRBD2. The length of the CDR3 is 14 residues. Per germline, CDR1 SGHVS and CDR2 FNYEAQ. Trimming at V came to 5 bases and at J to 4 bases, leaving 7 bases not matched to a gene. CDR3 protein: CASSHAGGQYEQYF. CDR3 bases: TGTGCCAGCAGCCACGCGGGGGGCCAGTACGAGCAGTACTTC.

The chain employs TRBV7-9 and TRBJ2-7, with D possibly matching TRBD1 (5 bases). V was trimmed by 5 bases and J by 7 bases, leaving 24 bases between them. This CDR3 is 16 amino acids long. The germline V gene has CDR1 SEHNR and CDR2 FQNEAQ (reference sequence). This CDR3 reads CASSQHQDRSQGEQYF. CDR3 coding DNA: TGTGCCAGCAGCCAACACCAGGACCGGTCTCAGGGAGAGCAGTACTTC.

There are a few counts of this clonotype. One end of the junction does not line up with germline, which may come from a read error. The genes are TRBV5-1 and TRBJ2-7; 11 positions agree with TRBD2. Germline V gene lookup returns CDR1 SGHRS and CDR2 YFSETQ. CDR3 length: 14 amino acids. Here the CDR3 reads CASSFTSGSDEQYF. Written as DNA, the CDR3 is TGCGCCAGCAGTTTTACTAGCGGGAGCGACGAACAGTACTTC. Full variable domain (outside the CDR3, taken from reference TRBV5-1 and TRBJ2-7): KAGVTQTPRYLIKTRGQQVTLSCSPISGHRSVSWYQQTPGQGLQFLFEYFSETQRNKGNFPGRFSGRQFSNSRSEMNVSTLELGDSALYLCASSFTSGSDEQYFGPGTRLTVT.

This clonotype was counted only a few times. The CDR3 region has the DNA TGTGCCAGCAGCTTAGCGACAGGGGCCTACACTGAAGCTTTCTTT. Protein: CASSLATGAYTEAFF. The rearrangement links TRBV7-9 to TRBJ1-1; 8 bases agree with TRBD1. Losses at the gene ends were 0 bases for V and 3 bases for J; bases not matched to a gene: 3. The CDR3 covers 15 residues. Per germline, CDR1 SEHNR and CDR2 FQNEAQ (reference sequence).

This clonotype showed up just a few times. This chain connects TRBV7-9 to TRBJ1-3; D unclear. The CDR3 is 17 residues long. Trimming took off 5 bases at V and 3 bases at J, with 20 bases between the two ends. Looked up from germline, CDR1 is SEHNR and CDR2 is FQNEAQ (reference sequence). The CDR3 reads CASSTSDGSRIGNTIYF. CDR3 sequence (DNA): TGTGCCAGCAGCACCTCGGACGGGTCTAGAATTGGAAACACCATATATTTT.

The genes are TRBV3-1 and TRBJ1-5; the D is unclear. CDR3 length: 15 residues. V was clipped by 0 bases and J by 2 bases, with 8 bases between them. Germline V CDR1 and CDR2: LGHDT, YNNKEL (reference sequence). As DNA, the CDR3 is TGTGCCAGCAGCCAAGACCCCTCGGGCAATCAGCCCCAGCATTTT. Translating it yields CASSQDPSGNQPQHF.

The V gene is TRBV7-9, the J gene TRBJ1-5; possible D gene TRBD1, 5 bases. Per germline, CDR1 SEHNR and CDR2 FQNEAQ (reference sequence). V was pared by 5 bases and J by 2 bases, with 13 bases between. The CDR3 has 15 residues. The CDR3 nucleotides read TGTGCCAGCAGCCCCTCGGGGCTTGGCAATCAGCCCCAGCATTTT. It is translated as CASSPSGLGNQPQHF.

This clonotype was seen a few times. This chain connects TRBV7-8 to TRBJ2-7, with 9 bases that match TRBD1. Germline V lookup: CDR1 SGHVS, CDR2 FQNEAQ. CDR3 length: 15 residues. V was clipped by 5 bases and J by 4 bases; unmatched bases: 9. Written as DNA, the CDR3 is TGTGCCAGCAGCACCCCCGAGGACAGGGGTTACGAGCAGTACTTC. This encodes CASSTPEDRGYEQYF.

This clonotype occurred a few times. CDR3 loop: CASSPPSGDYNEQFF. CDR3 sequence (DNA): TGTGCCAGCAGCCCTCCTAGCGGGGATTACAATGAGCAGTTCTTC. This chain joins TRBV7-3 and TRBJ2-1, with 9 nucleotides matching TRBD2. There are 15 residues in the CDR3. Per germline, CDR1 SGHTA and CDR2 FQGTGA. The trim removed 5 bases at V and 4 bases at J, leaving 6 bases unmatched. Full variable domain (outside the CDR3, taken from reference TRBV7-3 and TRBJ2-1): GAGVSQTPSNKVTEKGKYVELRCDPISGHTALYWYRQSLGQGPEFLIYFQGTGAADDSGLPNDRFFAVRPEGSVSTLKIQRTERGDSAVYLCASSPPSGDYNEQFFGPGTRLTVL.

Ten or more counts support this clonotype. The gene calls are TRBV29-1 and TRBJ2-7; TRBD1 matches at 11 bases. The CDR3 spans 14 residues. Per germline, CDR1 SQVTM and CDR2 ANQGSEA. The trim removed 3 bases at V and 6 bases at J, leaving 7 bases unmatched. CDR3 residues: CSVELGQGAGEQYF. The CDR3 DNA reads TGCAGCGTTGAGCTCGGACAGGGGGCGGGCGAGCAGTACTTC.

In this sample, this clonotype turned up a few times. The chain is built from TRBV20-1 and TRBJ2-7; no clear D. The CDR3 extends over 17 amino acids. CDR1 is DFQATT, CDR2 SNEGSKA, per germline (reference sequence). The V gene lost 3 bases and the J gene lost 6 bases, with 27 bases spanning the gap. As DNA, the CDR3 is TGCAGTGCTAGGCCGGAGACCACAACCACCGCAGCCTTCGAGCAGTACTTC. Its protein is CSARPETTTTAAFEQYF.

This clonotype was seen ten or more times. The rearrangement uses TRBV4-1 and TRBJ2-1; TRBD2 matches at 11 bases. V trimming: 3 bases; J trimming: 1 base; junction bases outside the gene matches: 17. The length of the CDR3 is 21 residues. From germline, CDR1 is MGHRA and CDR2 YSYEKL. The CDR3 loop reads CASSQKLAGATLTPSYNEQFF. CDR3 in DNA: TGCGCCAGCAGCCAGAAACTAGCGGGAGCTACCCTAACCCCATCCTACAATGAGCAGTTCTTC.

This clonotype was detected ten times or more. The CDR3 spells CASTLHSAGYEQYF. In DNA form, the CDR3 reads TGTGCCAGCACCCTACACTCAGCGGGGTACGAGCAGTACTTC. The rearrangement uses TRBV6-1 and TRBJ2-7, with 7 bases identical to TRBD2. Germline V gene sequence: CDR1 MNHNS, CDR2 SASEGT. There are 14 residues in the CDR3. V shed 7 bases and J 4 bases; nucleotides not matched to a gene: 10.